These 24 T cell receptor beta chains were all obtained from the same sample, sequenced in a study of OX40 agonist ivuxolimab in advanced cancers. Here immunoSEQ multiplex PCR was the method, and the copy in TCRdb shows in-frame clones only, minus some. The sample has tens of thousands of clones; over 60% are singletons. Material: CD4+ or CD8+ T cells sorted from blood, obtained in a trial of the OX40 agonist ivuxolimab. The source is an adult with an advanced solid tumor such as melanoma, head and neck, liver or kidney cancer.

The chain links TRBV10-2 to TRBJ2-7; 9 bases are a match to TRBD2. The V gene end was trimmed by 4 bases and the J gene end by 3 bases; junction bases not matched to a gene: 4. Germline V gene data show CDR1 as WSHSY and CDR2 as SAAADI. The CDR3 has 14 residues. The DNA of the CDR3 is TGCGCCAGCAGTGGGGCAGCGGGGGGCTACGAGCAGTACTTC. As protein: CASSGAAGGYEQYF.

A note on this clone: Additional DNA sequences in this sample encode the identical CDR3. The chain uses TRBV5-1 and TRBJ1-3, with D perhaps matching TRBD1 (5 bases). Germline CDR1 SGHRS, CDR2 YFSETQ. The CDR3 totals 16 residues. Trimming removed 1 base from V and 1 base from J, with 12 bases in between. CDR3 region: CASSLRGQASGNTIYF. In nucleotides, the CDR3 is TGCGCCAGCAGCTTGCGTGGACAAGCGTCTGGAAACACCATATATTTT.

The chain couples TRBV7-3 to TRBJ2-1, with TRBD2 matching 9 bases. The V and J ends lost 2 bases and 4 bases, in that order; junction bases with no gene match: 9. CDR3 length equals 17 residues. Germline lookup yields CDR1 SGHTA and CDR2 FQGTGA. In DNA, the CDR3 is TGTGCCAGCAGCTTAGGGACTAGCCCTGGTACTTACAATGAGCAGTTCTTC. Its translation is CASSLGTSPGTYNEQFF.

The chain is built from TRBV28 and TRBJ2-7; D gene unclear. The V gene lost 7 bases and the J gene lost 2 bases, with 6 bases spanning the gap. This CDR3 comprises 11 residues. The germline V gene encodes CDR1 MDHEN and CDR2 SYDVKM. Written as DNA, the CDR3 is TGTGCCAGCACTGGGACCTACGAGCAGTACTTC. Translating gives CASTGTYEQYF.

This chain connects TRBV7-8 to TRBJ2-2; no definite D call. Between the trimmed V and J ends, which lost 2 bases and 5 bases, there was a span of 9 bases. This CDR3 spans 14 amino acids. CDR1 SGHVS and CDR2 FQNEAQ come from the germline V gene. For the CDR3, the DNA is TGTGCCAGCAGCTTATCAGGTTTAACCGGGGAGCTGTTTTTT. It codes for CASSLSGLTGELFF.

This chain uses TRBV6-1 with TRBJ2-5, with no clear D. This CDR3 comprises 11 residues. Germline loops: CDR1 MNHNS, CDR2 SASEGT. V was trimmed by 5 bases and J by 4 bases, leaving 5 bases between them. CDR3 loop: CASSSGETQYF. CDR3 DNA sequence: TGTGCCAGCAGTTCGGGAGAGACCCAGTACTTC.

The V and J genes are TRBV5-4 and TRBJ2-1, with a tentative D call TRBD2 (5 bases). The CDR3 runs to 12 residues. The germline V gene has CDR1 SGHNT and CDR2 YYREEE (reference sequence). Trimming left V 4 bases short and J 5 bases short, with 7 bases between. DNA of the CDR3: TGTGCCAGCAGCGAGCGGAACAATGAGCAGTTCTTC. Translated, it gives CASSERNNEQFF.

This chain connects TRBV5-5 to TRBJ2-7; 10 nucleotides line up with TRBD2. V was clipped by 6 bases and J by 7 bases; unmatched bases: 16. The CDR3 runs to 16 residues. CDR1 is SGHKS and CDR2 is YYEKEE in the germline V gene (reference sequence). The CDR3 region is CASIRSQLAGVGEQYF. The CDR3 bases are TGTGCCAGCATCCGGTCCCAGCTAGCGGGAGTAGGAGAGCAGTACTTC.

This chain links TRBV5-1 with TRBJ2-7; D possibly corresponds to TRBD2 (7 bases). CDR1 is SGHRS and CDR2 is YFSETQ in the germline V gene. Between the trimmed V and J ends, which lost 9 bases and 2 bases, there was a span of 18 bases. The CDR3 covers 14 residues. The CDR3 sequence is CATRRGGGAYEQYF. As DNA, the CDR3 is TGCGCCACCCGCCGAGGGGGGGGCGCCTACGAGCAGTACTTC. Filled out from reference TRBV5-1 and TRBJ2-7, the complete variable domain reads KAGVTQTPRYLIKTRGQQVTLSCSPISGHRSVSWYQQTPGQGLQFLFEYFSETQRNKGNFPGRFSGRQFSNSRSEMNVSTLELGDSALYLCATRRGGGAYEQYFGPGTRLTVT.

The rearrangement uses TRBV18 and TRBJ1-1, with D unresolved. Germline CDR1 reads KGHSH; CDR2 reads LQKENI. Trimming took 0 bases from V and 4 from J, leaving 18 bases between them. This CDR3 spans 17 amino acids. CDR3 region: CASSPPGIAVRVTEAFF. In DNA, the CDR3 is TGTGCCAGCTCACCACCGGGTATTGCCGTGCGAGTCACTGAAGCTTTCTTT.

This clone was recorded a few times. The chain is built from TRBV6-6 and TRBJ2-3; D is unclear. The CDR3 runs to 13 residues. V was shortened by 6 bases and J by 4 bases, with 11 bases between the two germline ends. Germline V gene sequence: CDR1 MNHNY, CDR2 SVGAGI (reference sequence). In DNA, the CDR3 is TGTGCCAGCAGGCTAGTAGTCGCAGATACGCAGTATTTT. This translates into CASRLVVADTQYF.

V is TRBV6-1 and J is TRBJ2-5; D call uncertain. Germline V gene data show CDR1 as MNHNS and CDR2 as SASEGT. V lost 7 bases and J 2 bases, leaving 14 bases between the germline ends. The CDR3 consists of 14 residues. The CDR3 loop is CASNPSLGQETQYF. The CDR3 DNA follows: TGTGCCAGCAATCCCTCCCTGGGGCAAGAGACCCAGTACTTC.

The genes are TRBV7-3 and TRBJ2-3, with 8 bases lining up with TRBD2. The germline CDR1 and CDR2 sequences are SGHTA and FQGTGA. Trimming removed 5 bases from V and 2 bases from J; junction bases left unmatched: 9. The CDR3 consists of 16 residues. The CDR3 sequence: CASSQLSGSITDTQYF. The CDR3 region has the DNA TGTGCCAGCAGCCAGCTCAGCGGGAGCATCACAGATACGCAGTATTTT.

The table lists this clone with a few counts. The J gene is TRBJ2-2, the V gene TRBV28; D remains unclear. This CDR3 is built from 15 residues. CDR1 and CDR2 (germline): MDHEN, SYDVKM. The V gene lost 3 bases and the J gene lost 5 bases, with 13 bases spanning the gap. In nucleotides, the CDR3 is TGTGCCAGCAGTTTGCCCTTCGCCGGGACCGGGGAGCTGTTTTTT. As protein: CASSLPFAGTGELFF.

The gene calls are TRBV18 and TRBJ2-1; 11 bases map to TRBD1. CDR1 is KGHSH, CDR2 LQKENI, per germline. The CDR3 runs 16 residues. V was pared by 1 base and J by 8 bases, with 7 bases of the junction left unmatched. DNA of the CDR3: TGTGCCAGCTCACCACTCGGACAGGGGGCTGTGGATGAGCAGTTCTTC. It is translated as CASSPLGQGAVDEQFF.

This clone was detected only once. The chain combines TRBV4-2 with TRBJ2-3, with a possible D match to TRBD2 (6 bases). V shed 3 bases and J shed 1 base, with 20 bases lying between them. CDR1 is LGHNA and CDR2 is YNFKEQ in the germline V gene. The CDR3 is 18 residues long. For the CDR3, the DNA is TGTGCCAGCAGCCATACGGCTCCGGCGGGATTAGGCACAGATACGCAGTATTTT. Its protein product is CASSHTAPAGLGTDTQYF.

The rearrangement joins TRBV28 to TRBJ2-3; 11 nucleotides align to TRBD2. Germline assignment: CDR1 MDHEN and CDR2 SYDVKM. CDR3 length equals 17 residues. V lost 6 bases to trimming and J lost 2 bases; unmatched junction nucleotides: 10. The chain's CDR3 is CASSNAGTSGITDTQYF. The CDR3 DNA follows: TGTGCCAGCAGCAATGCCGGGACTAGCGGTATCACAGATACGCAGTATTTT.

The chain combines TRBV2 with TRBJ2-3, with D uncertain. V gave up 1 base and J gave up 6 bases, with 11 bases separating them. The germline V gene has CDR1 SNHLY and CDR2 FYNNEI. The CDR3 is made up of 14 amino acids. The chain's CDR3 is CASSEGFPRDTQYF. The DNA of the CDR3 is TGTGCCAGCAGTGAAGGTTTTCCCCGGGATACGCAGTATTTT.

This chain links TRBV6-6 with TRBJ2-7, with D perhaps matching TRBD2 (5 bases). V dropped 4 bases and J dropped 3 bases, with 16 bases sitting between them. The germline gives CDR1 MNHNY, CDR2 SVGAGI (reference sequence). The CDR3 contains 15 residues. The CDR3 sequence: CASSSGLPPNYEQYF. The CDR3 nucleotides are TGTGCCAGCAGTTCCGGACTCCCTCCCAACTACGAGCAGTACTTC.

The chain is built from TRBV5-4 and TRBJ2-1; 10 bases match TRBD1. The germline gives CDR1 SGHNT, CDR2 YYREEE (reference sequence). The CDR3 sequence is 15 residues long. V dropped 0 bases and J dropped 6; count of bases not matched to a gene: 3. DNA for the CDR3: TGTGCCAGCAGCTTGGGACAGGGGGCCCGCAATGAGCAGTTCTTC. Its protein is CASSLGQGARNEQFF.

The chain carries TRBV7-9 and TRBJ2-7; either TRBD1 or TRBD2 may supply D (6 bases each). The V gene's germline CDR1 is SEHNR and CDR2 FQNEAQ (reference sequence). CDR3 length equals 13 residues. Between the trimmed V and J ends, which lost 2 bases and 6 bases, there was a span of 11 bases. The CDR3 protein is CASSLREGGEQYF. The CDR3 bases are TGTGCCAGCAGCTTACGAGAGGGGGGCGAGCAGTACTTC. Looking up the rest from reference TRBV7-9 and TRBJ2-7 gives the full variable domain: DTGVSQNPRHKITKRGQNVTFRCDPISEHNRLYWYRQTLGQGPEFLTYFQNEAQLEKSRLLSDRFSAERPKGSFSTLEIQRTEQGDSAMYLCASSLREGGEQYFGPGTRLTVT.

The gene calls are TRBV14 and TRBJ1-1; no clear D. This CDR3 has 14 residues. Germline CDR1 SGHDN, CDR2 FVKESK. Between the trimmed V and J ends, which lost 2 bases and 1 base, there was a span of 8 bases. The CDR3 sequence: CASSQFRRNTEAFF. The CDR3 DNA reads TGTGCCAGCAGCCAATTCCGGAGGAACACTGAAGCTTTCTTT.

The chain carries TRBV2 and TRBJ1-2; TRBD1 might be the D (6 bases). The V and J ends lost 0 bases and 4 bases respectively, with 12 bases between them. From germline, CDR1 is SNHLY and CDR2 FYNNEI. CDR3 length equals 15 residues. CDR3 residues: CASSEAGGHGYGYTF. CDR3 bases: TGTGCCAGCAGTGAAGCCGGGGGGCACGGCTATGGCTACACCTTC.

The chain's CDR3 is CASSSSSPRLYGYTF. The CDR3 nucleotides read TGTGCCAGCAGTTCCTCATCTCCGCGCCTCTATGGCTACACCTTC. This chain connects TRBV6-5 to TRBJ1-2; D uncertain. The germline V and J ends were trimmed by 4 bases and 4 bases, with 16 bases remaining between them. Germline CDR1 and CDR2: MNHEY and SVGAGI. This CDR3 comprises 15 residues.